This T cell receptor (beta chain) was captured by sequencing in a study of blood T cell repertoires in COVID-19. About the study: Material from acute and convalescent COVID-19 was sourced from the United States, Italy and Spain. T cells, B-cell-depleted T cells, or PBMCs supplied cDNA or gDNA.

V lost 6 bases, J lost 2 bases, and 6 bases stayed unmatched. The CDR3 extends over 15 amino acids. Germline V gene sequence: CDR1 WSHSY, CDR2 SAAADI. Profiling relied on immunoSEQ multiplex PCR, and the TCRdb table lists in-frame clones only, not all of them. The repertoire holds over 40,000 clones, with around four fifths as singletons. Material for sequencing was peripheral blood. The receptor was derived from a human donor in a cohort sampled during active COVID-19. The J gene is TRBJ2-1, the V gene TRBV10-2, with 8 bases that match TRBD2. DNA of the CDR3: TGCGCCAGCAGAAGCGGGAGTGCGGCCTACAATGAGCAGTTCTTC. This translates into CASRSGSAAYNEQFF.